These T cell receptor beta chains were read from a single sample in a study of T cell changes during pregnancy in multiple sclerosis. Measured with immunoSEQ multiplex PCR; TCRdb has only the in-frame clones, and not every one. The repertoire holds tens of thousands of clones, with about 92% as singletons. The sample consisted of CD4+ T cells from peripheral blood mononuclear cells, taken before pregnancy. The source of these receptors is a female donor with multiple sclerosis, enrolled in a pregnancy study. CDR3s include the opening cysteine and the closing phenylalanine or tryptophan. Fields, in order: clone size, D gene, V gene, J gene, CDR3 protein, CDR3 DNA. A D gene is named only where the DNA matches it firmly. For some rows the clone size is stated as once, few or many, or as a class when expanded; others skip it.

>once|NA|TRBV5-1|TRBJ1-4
CASSREANEKLFF
TGCGCCAGCAGTCGGGAGGCTAATGAAAAACTGTTTTTT
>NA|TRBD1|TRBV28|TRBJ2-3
CASSPGGAESDTQYF
TGTGCCAGCAGTCCAGGGGGCGCAGAATCAGATACGCAGTATTTT
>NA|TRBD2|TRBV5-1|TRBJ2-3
CASSFSGFLGLAGGSTDTQYF
TGCGCCAGCAGCTTCAGTGGGTTCCTGGGACTAGCGGGGGGGAGCACAGATACGCAGTATTTT
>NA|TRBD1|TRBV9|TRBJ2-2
CASSETGTGHNTGELFF
TGTGCCAGCAGTGAGACCGGGACAGGGCATAACACCGGGGAGCTGTTTTTT
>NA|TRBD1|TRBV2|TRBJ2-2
CASKGQGLNTGELFF
TGTGCCAGCAAAGGACAGGGGTTGAACACCGGGGAGCTGTTTTTT
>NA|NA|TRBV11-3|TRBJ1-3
CASSLGGAYSGNTIYF
TGTGCCAGCAGCTTAGGGGGAGCATACTCTGGAAACACCATATATTTT
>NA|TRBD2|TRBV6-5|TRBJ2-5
CASSYSSSGERETQYF
TGTGCCAGCAGTTACTCGAGTAGCGGGGAAAGGGAGACCCAGTACTTC
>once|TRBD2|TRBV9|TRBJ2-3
CASSAGGLAVDTQYF
TGTGCCAGCAGCGCCGGGGGACTAGCAGTAGATACGCAGTATTTT
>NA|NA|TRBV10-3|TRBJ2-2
CAVGGTGELFF
TGTGCGGTGGGCGGGACCGGGGAGCTGTTTTTT
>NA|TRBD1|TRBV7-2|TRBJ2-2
CASSLVHPRGPTGELFF
TGTGCCAGCAGCTTAGTACATCCCAGGGGGCCTACCGGGGAGCTGTTTTTT
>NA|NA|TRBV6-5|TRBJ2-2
CASSRGGAGELFF
TGTGCCAGCAGCCGAGGCGGCGCCGGGGAGCTGTTTTTT
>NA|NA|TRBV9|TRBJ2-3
CASSVLRDLTDTQYF
TGTGCCAGCAGCGTACTGCGGGACCTCACAGATACGCAGTATTTT
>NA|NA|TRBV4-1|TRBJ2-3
CASSQDRRGTDTQYF
TGCGCCAGCAGCCAAGATAGGCGGGGCACAGATACGCAGTATTTT
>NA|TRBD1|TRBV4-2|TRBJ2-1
CASSGQGAHNEQFF
TGTGCCAGCAGTGGACAGGGGGCCCACAATGAGCAGTTCTTC
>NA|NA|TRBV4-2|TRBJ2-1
CASSQDLREQFF
TGTGCCAGCAGCCAAGATCTGCGAGAGCAGTTCTTC
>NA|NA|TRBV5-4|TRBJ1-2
CASSLEPHPGGGYTF
TGTGCCAGCAGCTTGGAACCCCATCCCGGCGGGGGCTACACCTTC
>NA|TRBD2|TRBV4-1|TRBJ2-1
CASSQAPLSVTVGGRTHEQFF
TGCGCCAGCAGCCAAGCTCCACTCAGCGTGACTGTCGGCGGGAGGACCCATGAGCAGTTCTTC
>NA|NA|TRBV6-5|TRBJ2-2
CASSYSRGTGELFF
TGTGCCAGCAGTTACTCGCGGGGAACCGGGGAGCTGTTTTTT
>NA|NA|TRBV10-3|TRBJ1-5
CAIRQGTNQPQHF
TGTGCCATCAGGCAGGGTACCAATCAGCCCCAGCATTTT
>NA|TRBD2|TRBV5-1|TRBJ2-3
CASSLLGLAGSTQYF
TGCGCCAGCAGCTTGTTGGGACTAGCGGGCTCTACGCAGTATTTT
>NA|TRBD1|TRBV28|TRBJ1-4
CASSLTGGPTNEKLFF
TGTGCCAGCAGTTTGACAGGGGGACCTACTAATGAAAAACTGTTTTTT